The TCR beta chain under discussion was sequenced for a study of cytomegalovirus exposure and HLA in healthy donors. Overall study findings and caveats: Many donors shared some public TCRs, even though most TCR sequences were rare. Testing in vitro showed a few CMV-associated chains specific for CMV antigens.

TCRdb keeps only in-frame clones here, not all; method: immunoSEQ multiplex PCR. The sample consists of around 91,000 clones, approximately 93% of them appearing once. Germline assignment: CDR1 MDHEN and CDR2 SYDVKM. With 5 bases removed from V and 5 bases from J, the gap between germline ends came to 7 bases. The CDR3 runs to 11 residues. Turning to this clone: Antigen unknown.

This clonotype originated in a woman in her twenties or thirties in good health and CMV-seropositive. The sequenced material came from PBMCs. The J gene is TRBJ2-7, the V gene TRBV28; D ambiguous. As DNA, the CDR3 is TGTGCCAGCAGTGTCGTTAACGAGCAGTACTTC. It encodes CASSVVNEQYF.